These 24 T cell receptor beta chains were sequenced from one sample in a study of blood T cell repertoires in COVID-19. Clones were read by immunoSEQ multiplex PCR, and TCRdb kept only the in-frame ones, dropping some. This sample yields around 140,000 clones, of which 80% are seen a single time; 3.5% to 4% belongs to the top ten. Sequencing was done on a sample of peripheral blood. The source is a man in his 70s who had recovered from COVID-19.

CDR3 bases: TGTGCCAGCAGCTCAACACAGGGTACTGAAGCTTTCTTT. It specifies CASSSTQGTEAFF. The chain links TRBV13 to TRBJ1-1; D perhaps matches TRBD1 (6 bases). Germline CDR1 reads PRHDT; CDR2 reads FYEKMQ (reference sequence). This CDR3 is built from 13 residues. Trimming took 4 bases from V and 5 from J, leaving 11 bases between them.

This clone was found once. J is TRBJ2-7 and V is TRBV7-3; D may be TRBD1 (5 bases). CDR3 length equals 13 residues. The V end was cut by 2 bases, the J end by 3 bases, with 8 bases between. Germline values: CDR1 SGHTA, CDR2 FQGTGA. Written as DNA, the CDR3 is TGTGCCAGCAGCTTAGGACAAGACTACGAGCAGTACTTC. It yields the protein CASSLGQDYEQYF. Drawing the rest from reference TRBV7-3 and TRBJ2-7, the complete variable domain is GAGVSQTPSNKVTEKGKYVELRCDPISGHTALYWYRQSLGQGPEFLIYFQGTGAADDSGLPNDRFFAVRPEGSVSTLKIQRTERGDSAVYLCASSLGQDYEQYFGPGTRLTVT.

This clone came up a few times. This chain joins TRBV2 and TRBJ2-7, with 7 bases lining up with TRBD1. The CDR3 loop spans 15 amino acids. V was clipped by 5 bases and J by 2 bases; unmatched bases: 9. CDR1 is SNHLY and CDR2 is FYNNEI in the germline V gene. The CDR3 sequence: CASSPRDSPTYEQYF. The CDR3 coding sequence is TGTGCCAGCAGTCCCAGGGACAGCCCTACCTACGAGCAGTACTTC.

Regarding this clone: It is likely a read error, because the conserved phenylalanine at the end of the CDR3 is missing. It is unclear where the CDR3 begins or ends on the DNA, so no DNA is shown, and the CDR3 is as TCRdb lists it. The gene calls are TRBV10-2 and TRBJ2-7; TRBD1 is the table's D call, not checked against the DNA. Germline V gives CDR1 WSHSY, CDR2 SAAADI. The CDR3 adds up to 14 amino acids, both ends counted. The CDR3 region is CASSESRQGVSFMD.

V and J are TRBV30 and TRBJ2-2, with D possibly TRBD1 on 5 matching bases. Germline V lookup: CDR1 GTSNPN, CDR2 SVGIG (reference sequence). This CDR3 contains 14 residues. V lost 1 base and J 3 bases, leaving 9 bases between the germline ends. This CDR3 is CAWSGQGHTGELFF. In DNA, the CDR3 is TGTGCCTGGAGTGGTCAGGGCCACACCGGGGAGCTGTTTTTT.

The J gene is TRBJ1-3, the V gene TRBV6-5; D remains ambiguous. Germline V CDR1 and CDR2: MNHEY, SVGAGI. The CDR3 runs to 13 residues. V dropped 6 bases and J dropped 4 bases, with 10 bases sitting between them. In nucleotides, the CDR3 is TGTGCCAGCAGGCGTCCGGGGGGAAACACCATATATTTT. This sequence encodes CASRRPGGNTIYF.

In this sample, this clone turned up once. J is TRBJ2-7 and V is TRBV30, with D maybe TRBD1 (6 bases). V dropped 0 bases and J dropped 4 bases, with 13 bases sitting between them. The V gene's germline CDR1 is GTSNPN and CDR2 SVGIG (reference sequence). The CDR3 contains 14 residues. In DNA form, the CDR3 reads TGTGCCTGGAGTGTCGTGGGCAGGGGATACGAGCAGTACTTC. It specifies CAWSVVGRGYEQYF.

The CDR3 spells CASRAGTGYQNEQFF. The CDR3 DNA reads TGTGCCAGCAGGGCCGGGACAGGGTACCAAAATGAGCAGTTCTTC. This chain uses TRBV6-5 with TRBJ2-1; 9 bases are a match to TRBD1. CDR1 and CDR2 (germline): MNHEY, SVGAGI. The J segment lost 7 bases and the V segment lost 6 bases, leaving 10 bases of the junction unmatched. This CDR3 comprises 15 residues.

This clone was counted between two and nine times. CDR3 nucleotides: TGTGCCAGCAGTTGGAGGACAGGGGGTCAAGAGACCCAGTACTTC. Its protein product is CASSWRTGGQETQYF. The chain links TRBV6-2 or TRBV6-3 to TRBJ2-5; 10 bases line up with TRBD1. J lost 2 bases, V lost 4 bases, and 4 bases had no gene match. Germline-derived CDR1 and CDR2 are MNHEY and SVGEGT. The CDR3 length is 15 residues.

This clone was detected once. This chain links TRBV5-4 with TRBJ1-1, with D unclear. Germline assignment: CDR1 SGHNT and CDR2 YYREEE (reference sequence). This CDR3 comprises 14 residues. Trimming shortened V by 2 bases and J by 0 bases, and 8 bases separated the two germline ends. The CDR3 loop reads CASSFGIMNTEAFF. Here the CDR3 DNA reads TGTGCCAGCAGCTTCGGTATCATGAACACTGAAGCTTTCTTT.

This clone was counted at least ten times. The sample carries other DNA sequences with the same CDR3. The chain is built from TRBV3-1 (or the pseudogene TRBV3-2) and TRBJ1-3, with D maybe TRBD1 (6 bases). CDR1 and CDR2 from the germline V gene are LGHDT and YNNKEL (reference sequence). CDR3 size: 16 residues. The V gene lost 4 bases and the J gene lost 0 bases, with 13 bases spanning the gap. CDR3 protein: CASSRRQGTSGNTIYF. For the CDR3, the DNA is TGTGCCAGCAGCCGCCGGCAGGGGACCTCTGGAAACACCATATATTTT.

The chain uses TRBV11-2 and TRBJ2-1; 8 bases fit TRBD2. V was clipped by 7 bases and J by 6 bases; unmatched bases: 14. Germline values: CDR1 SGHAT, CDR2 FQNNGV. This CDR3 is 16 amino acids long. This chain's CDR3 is CASTPLSGRGGNEQFF. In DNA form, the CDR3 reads TGTGCCAGCACCCCTTTGAGCGGGAGAGGGGGCAATGAGCAGTTCTTC. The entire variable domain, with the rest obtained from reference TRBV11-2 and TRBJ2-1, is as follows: EAGVAQSPRYKIIEKRQSVAFWCNPISGHATLYWYQQILGQGPKLLIQFQNNGVVDDSQLPKDRFSAERLKGVDSTLKIQPAKLEDSAVYLCASTPLSGRGGNEQFFGPGTRLTVL.

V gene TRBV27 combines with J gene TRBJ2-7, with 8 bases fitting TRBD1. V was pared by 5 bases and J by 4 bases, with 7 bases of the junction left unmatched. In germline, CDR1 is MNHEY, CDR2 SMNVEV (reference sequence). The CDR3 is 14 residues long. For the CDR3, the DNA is TGTGCCAGCAGTCTGATGACAGGGGTATACGAGCAGTACTTC. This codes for CASSLMTGVYEQYF.

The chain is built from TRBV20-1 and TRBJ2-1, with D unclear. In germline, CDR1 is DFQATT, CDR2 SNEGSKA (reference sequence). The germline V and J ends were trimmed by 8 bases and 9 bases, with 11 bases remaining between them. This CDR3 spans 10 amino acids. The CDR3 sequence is CSIPLSEQFF. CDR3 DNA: TGCAGTATTCCGCTTAGTGAGCAGTTCTTC.

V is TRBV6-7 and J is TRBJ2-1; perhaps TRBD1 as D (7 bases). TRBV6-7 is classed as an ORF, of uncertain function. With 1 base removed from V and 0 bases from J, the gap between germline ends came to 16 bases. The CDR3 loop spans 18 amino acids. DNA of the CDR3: TGTGCCAGCAGTTACTGGTGCAGGGGGGATAACTCCTACAATGAGCAGTTCTTC. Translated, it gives CASSYWCRGDNSYNEQFF.

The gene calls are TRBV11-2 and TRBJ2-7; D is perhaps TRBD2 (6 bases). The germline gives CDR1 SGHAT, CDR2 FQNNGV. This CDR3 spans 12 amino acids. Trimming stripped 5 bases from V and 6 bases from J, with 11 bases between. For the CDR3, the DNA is TGTGCCAGCAGCCCGACTAGTCTCGAGCAGTACTTC. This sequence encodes CASSPTSLEQYF.

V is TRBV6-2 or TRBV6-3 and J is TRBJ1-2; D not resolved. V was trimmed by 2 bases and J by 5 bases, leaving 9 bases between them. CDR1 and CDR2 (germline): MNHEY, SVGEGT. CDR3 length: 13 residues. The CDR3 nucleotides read TGTGCCAGCAGTTACGCGACTCATTATGGCTACACCTTC. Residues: CASSYATHYGYTF.

CDR3 DNA sequence: TGCAGTGCTAGTCAGCCTAGCGGTATAGCCAAAAACATTCAGTACTTC. This sequence encodes CSASQPSGIAKNIQYF. The V and J genes are TRBV20-1 and TRBJ2-4, with TRBD2 identical over 7 bases. Unmatched junction bases numbered 8, after V lost 3 bases and J lost 0 bases. CDR1 is DFQATT and CDR2 is SNEGSKA in the germline V gene (reference sequence). The CDR3 extends over 16 amino acids.

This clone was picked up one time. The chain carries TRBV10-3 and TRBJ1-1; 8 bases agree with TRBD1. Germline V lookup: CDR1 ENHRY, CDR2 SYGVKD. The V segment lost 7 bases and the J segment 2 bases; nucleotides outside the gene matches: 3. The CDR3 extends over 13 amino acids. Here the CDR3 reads CAINQGANTEAFF. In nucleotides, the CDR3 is TGTGCCATCAACCAGGGGGCCAACACTGAAGCTTTCTTT.

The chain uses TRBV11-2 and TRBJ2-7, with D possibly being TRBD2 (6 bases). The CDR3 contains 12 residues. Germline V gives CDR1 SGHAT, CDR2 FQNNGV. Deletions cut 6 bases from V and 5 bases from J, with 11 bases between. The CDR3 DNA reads TGTGCCAGCAGAGGACTACGGCACGAGCAGTACTTC. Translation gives CASRGLRHEQYF.

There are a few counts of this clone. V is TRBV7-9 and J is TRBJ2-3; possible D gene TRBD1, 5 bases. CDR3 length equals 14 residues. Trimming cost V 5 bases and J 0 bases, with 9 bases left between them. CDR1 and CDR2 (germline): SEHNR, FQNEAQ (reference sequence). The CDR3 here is CASSPGSSTDTQYF. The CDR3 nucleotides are TGTGCCAGCAGCCCAGGGTCTAGCACAGATACGCAGTATTTT. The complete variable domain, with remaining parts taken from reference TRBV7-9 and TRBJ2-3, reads DTGVSQNPRHKITKRGQNVTFRCDPISEHNRLYWYRQTLGQGPEFLTYFQNEAQLEKSRLLSDRFSAERPKGSFSTLEIQRTEQGDSAMYLCASSPGSSTDTQYFGPGTRLTVL.

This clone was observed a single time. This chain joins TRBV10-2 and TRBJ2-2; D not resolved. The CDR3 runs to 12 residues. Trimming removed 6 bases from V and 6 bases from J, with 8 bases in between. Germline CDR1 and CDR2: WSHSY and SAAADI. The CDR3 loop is CASRETAGELFF. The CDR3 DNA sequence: TGCGCCAGCAGGGAAACAGCCGGGGAGCTGTTTTTT.

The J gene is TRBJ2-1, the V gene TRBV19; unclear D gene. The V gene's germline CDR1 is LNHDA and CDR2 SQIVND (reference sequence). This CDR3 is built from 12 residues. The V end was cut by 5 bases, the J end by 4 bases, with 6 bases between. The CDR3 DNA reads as TGTGCCAGTAGTCCAGGTTACAATGAGCAGTTCTTC. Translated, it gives CASSPGYNEQFF.

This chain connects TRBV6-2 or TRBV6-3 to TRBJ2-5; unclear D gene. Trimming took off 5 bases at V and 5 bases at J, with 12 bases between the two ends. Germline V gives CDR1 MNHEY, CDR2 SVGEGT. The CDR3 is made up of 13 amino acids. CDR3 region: CASSRRGVETQYF. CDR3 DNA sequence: TGTGCCAGCAGTCGCAGAGGAGTTGAGACCCAGTACTTC.